This TCR beta chain was recovered during a study of cytomegalovirus exposure and HLA in healthy donors. Clones were read by immunoSEQ multiplex PCR, and TCRdb kept only the in-frame ones, dropping some. The table shows some 140,000 clones, with roughly nine tenths occurring only once. Overall study results and limits: Most TCR sequences were seen very rarely across donors, but some public TCRs occurred in many. It was reportedly the case that the classifier diagnosed cytomegalovirus status with high specificity and sensitivity. Investigators reported about 160 TCR beta chains as tied to cytomegalovirus.

Unmatched junction bases numbered 4, after V lost 4 bases and J lost 5 bases. Germline V lookup: CDR1 SGHVS, CDR2 FQNEAQ. The CDR3 runs to 15 residues. This clone has just a few counts. Antigen specificity is unknown. The sequenced material came from PBMCs. This chain connects TRBV7-8 to TRBJ1-6; 8 positions match TRBD1. The receptor's source is a man younger than 30 in good health and CMV-seronegative. The CDR3 DNA reads TGTGCCAGCAGCTCGAGACAGGGGAATAATTCACCCCTCCACTTT. Translation gives CASSSRQGNNSPLHF.